These 26 T cell receptor beta chains came from one sample sequenced in a study of T cells expressing NK-cell markers. From its re-call of the 5' RACE reads, TCRdb lists each CDR3 protein once, without DNA. This listing includes 200,000 to 300,000 distinct CDR3 sequences. Sequences were obtained from blood T cells: a sorted CD56 or NKG2C T cell subset, CD4+ or CD8+ T cells, or bulk PBMC T cells (not recorded which). Receptor source: a woman between 18 and 70 years old in good health.

This rearrangement joins TRBV30 to TRBJ2-2. Germline V gene sequence: CDR1 GTSNPN, CDR2 SVGIG (reference sequence). This CDR3 is built from 13 residues. The CDR3 protein is CAWSYSQLGELFF.

This chain links TRBV6-1 with TRBJ1-5; the TRBD1 assignment by TCRdb is unverifiable without DNA. CDR3 size: 16 residues. Germline V gene lookup returns CDR1 MNHNS and CDR2 SASEGT. This CDR3 reads CASSAVTVGGSQPQHF.

The chain carries TRBV7-2 and TRBJ1-3; TCRdb's D gene call, TRBD1, goes unchecked for lack of DNA. This CDR3 spans 15 amino acids. Germline V CDR1 and CDR2: SGHTA, FQGNSA. The CDR3 here is CASSAGTLSGNTIYF. Filled out from reference TRBV7-2 and TRBJ1-3, the complete variable domain reads GAGVSQSPSNKVTEKGKDVELRCDPISGHTALYWYRQSLGQGLEFLIYFQGNSAPDKSGLPSDRFSAERTGGSVSTLTIQRTQQEDSAVYLCASSAGTLSGNTIYFGEGSWLTVV.

This rearrangement joins TRBV7-9 to TRBJ2-1; as DNA is missing, the TRBD2 call by TCRdb cannot be tested. The CDR3 spans 14 residues. The germline CDR1 and CDR2 sequences are SEHNR and FQNEAQ (reference sequence). The CDR3 here is CASSFGRYIDEQFF.

The chain couples TRBV6-5 to TRBJ1-3. CDR3 length: 14 residues. Germline values: CDR1 MNHEY, CDR2 SVGAGI. The CDR3 protein is CASSYLGRGNTIYF.

The rearrangement joins TRBV12-3 or TRBV12-4 to TRBJ2-7; the D call from TCRdb, TRBD2, cannot be confirmed without DNA. The length of the CDR3 is 14 residues. This chain's CDR3 is CASSLNGLVREQYF.

The chain has TRBV28 and TRBJ2-2; with no DNA, the TCRdb D assignment of TRBD1 cannot be verified. CDR1 MDHEN and CDR2 SYDVKM come from the germline V gene. The CDR3 covers 15 residues. The CDR3 reads CASSPKQGLTGELFF.

The rearrangement links TRBV20-1 to TRBJ2-2. Germline V gene lookup returns CDR1 DFQATT and CDR2 SNEGSKA (reference sequence). The CDR3 consists of 14 residues. The CDR3 reads CSARSRQNTGELFF.

The V call is TRBV20-1, the J call TRBJ1-3. Germline V gene data show CDR1 as DFQATT and CDR2 as SNEGSKA (reference sequence). This CDR3 has 13 residues. The CDR3 loop is CSAAGTSGNTIYF.

The chain combines TRBV7-9 with TRBJ1-5; TCRdb selects TRBD1, and the lack of DNA leaves this call unchecked. Germline-derived CDR1 and CDR2 are SEHNR and FQNEAQ (reference sequence). The CDR3 length is 16 residues. CDR3 sequence reads: CASSFYGQGDNQPQHF.

The chain has TRBV4-1 and TRBJ1-5; the D gene TCRdb calls, TRBD1, cannot be checked with no DNA. CDR1 and CDR2 from the germline V gene are MGHRA and YSYEKL. This CDR3 is 14 amino acids long. CDR3 amino acids: CASSQPGQGQPQHF.

V gene TRBV27 combines with J gene TRBJ2-3; TCRdb selects TRBD2, and the lack of DNA leaves this call unchecked. This CDR3 contains 15 residues. Germline lookup yields CDR1 MNHEY and CDR2 SMNVEV (reference sequence). CDR3 residues: CASSRGRAIADTQYF.

This chain links TRBV20-1 with TRBJ2-4. The CDR3 has 13 residues. Germline-derived CDR1 and CDR2 are DFQATT and SNEGSKA (reference sequence). CDR3 loop: CSASEFAKNIQYF.

The chain employs TRBV29-1 and TRBJ1-4; TCRdb's D gene call, TRBD1, goes unchecked for lack of DNA. Germline loops: CDR1 SQVTM, CDR2 ANQGSEA. The CDR3 extends over 15 amino acids. The CDR3 sequence: CSVAGTGEYGEKLFF.

This chain uses TRBV12-3 or TRBV12-4 with TRBJ2-7; TCRdb selects TRBD1, and the lack of DNA leaves this call unchecked. CDR3 length: 14 amino acids. The CDR3 region is CASRPGQGPYEQYF.

The V and J genes are TRBV6-6 and TRBJ2-3. The CDR3 runs 12 residues. From germline, CDR1 is MNHNY and CDR2 SVGAGI (reference sequence). CDR3 protein: CASSGMFDTQYF.

The V gene is TRBV7-3, the J gene TRBJ2-5; TCRdb selects TRBD1, and the lack of DNA leaves this call unchecked. The germline V gene has CDR1 SGHTA and CDR2 FQGTGA. The CDR3 sequence is 13 residues long. The CDR3 loop is CASSFRRGETQYF.

The chain carries TRBV29-1 and TRBJ2-1; TCRdb calls TRBD1, which cannot be checked without DNA. The CDR3 is made up of 16 amino acids. Looked up from germline, CDR1 is SQVTM and CDR2 is ANQGSEA. The CDR3 loop is CSVDGDRTSSYNEQFF.

The chain uses TRBV6-5 and TRBJ1-2; TCRdb lists TRBD1, though no DNA is available to test this call. The CDR3 contains 15 residues. The germline V gene encodes CDR1 MNHEY and CDR2 SVGAGI. The CDR3 protein is CASSYLGATNYGYTF.

The chain carries TRBV9 and TRBJ2-7; TCRdb returns TRBD1, unconfirmable since there is no DNA. Germline V gene lookup returns CDR1 SGDLS and CDR2 YYNGEE. The CDR3 is 15 residues long. CDR3 residues: CASSVHGTNSYEQYF.

The chain combines TRBV5-1 with TRBJ2-2; absent DNA, TCRdb's TRBD1 call cannot be checked. The germline gives CDR1 SGHRS, CDR2 YFSETQ. The CDR3 totals 16 residues. CDR3 amino acids: CASTRTGAANTGELFF. The variable domain in full, with the rest retrieved from reference TRBV5-1 and TRBJ2-2, is KAGVTQTPRYLIKTRGQQVTLSCSPISGHRSVSWYQQTPGQGLQFLFEYFSETQRNKGNFPGRFSGRQFSNSRSEMNVSTLELGDSALYLCASTRTGAANTGELFFGEGSRLTVL.

V gene TRBV3-1 combines with J gene TRBJ1-2; TCRdb lists TRBD1, though no DNA is available to test this call. CDR1 and CDR2 (germline): LGHDT, YNNKEL (reference sequence). This CDR3 comprises 12 residues. CDR3 in amino acids: CASSRGQAGYTF.

V is TRBV29-1 and J is TRBJ2-5. The CDR3 is 12 residues long. Per the germline V gene, CDR1 is SQVTM and CDR2 is ANQGSEA. CDR3 sequence reads: CSVRRNQETQYF.

This chain links TRBV19 with TRBJ2-1; TCRdb lists TRBD2, though no DNA is available to test this call. This CDR3 spans 14 amino acids. From germline, CDR1 is LNHDA and CDR2 SQIVND (reference sequence). CDR3 region: CASSLTGTSGSQLF.

This sequence joins TRBV28 and TRBJ2-5; the D gene TCRdb calls, TRBD1, cannot be checked with no DNA. Looked up from germline, CDR1 is MDHEN and CDR2 is SYDVKM. The CDR3 is 12 residues long. CDR3 sequence reads: CASSAPLGDQYF. The full variable domain, rest sourced from reference TRBV28 and TRBJ2-5, is DVKVTQSSRYLVKRTGEKVFLECVQDMDHENMFWYRQDPGLGLRLIYFSYDVKMKEKGDIPEGYSVSREKKERFSLILESASTNQTSMYLCASSAPLGDQYFGPGTRLLVL.

The rearrangement links TRBV20-1 to TRBJ1-2; TCRdb calls TRBD1, which cannot be checked without DNA. Germline CDR1 reads DFQATT; CDR2 reads SNEGSKA (reference sequence). The CDR3 runs to 13 residues. CDR3 sequence: CSATRQGVYGYTF.